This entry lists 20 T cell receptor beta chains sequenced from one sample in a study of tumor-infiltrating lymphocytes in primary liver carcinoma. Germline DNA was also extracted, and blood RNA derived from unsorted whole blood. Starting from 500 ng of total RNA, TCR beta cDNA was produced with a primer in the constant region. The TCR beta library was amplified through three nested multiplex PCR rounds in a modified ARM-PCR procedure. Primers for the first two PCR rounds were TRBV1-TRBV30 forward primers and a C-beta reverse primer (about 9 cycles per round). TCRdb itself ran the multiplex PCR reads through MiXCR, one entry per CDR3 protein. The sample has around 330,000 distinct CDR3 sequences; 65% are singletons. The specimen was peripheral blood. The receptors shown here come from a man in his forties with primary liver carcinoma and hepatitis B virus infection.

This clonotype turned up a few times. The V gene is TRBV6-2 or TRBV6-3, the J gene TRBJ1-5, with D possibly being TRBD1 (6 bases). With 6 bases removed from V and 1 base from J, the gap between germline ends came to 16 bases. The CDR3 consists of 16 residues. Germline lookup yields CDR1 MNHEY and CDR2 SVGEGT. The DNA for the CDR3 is TGTGCCAGCAGCTCGCCGGGGGGCTGGAGCAATCAGCCCCAGCATTTT. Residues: CASSSPGGWSNQPQHF.

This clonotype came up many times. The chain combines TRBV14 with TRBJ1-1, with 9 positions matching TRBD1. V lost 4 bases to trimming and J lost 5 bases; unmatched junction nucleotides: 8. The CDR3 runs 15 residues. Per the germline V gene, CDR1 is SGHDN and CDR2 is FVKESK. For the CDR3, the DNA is TGTGCCAGCAGCCCCTTGGACAGGGGATGGACTGAAGCTTTCTTT. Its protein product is CASSPLDRGWTEAFF. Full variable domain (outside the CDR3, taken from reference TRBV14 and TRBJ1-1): EAGVTQFPSHSVIEKGQTVTLRCDPISGHDNLYWYRRVMGKEIKFLLHFVKESKQDESGMPNNRFLAERTGGTYSTLKVQPAELEDSGVYFCASSPLDRGWTEAFFGQGTRLTVV.

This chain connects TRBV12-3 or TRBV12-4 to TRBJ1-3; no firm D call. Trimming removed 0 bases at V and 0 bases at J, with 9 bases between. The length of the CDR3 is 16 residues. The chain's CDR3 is CASSLAGGNSGNTIYF. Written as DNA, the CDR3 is TGTGCCAGCAGTTTAGCGGGCGGGAACTCTGGAAACACCATATATTTT.

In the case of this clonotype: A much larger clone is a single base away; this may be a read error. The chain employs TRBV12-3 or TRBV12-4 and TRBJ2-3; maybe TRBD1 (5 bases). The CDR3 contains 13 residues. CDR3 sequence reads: CASSLGGADTHYF. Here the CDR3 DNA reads TGTGCCAGCAGTTTAGGGGGCGCAGATACGCACTATTTT.

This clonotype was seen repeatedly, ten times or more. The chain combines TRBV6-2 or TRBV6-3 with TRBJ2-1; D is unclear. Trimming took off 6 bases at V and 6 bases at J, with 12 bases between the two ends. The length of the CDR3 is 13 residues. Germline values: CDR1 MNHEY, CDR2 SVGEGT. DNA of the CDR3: TGTGCCAGCAGGTCCCGATGGGGCAATGAGCAGTTCTTC. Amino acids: CASRSRWGNEQFF.

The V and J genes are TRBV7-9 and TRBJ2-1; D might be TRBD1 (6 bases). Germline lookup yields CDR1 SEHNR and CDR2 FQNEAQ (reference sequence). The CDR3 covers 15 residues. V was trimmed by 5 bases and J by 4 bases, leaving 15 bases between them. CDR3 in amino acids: CASSHWTVPYNEQFF. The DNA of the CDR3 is TGTGCCAGCAGCCACTGGACAGTACCGTACAATGAGCAGTTCTTC. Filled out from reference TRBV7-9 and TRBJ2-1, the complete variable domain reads DTGVSQNPRHKITKRGQNVTFRCDPISEHNRLYWYRQTLGQGPEFLTYFQNEAQLEKSRLLSDRFSAERPKGSFSTLEIQRTEQGDSAMYLCASSHWTVPYNEQFFGPGTRLTVL.

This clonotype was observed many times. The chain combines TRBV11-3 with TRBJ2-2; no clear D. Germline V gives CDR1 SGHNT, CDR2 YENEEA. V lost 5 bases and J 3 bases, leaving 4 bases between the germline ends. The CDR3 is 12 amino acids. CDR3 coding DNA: TGTGCCAGCAGCCTCCACACCGGGGAGCTGTTTTTT. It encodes CASSLHTGELFF.

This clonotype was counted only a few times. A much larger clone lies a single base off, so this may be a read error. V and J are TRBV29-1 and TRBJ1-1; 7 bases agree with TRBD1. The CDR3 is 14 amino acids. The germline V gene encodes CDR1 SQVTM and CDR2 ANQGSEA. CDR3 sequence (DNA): TGCAGCGGTTCGCCCGGGACAGTGAACACTGAAACTTTCTTT. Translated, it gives CSGSPGTVNTETFF.

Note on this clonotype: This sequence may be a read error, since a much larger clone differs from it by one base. CDR3 nucleotide sequence: TGTGCCAGCAACCAAGCCCTAGCGGGTCCCGAGACCCAGTACTTC. Its translation is CASNQALAGPETQYF. The chain has TRBV4-2 and TRBJ2-5; 8 bases fit TRBD2. Germline CDR1 LGHNA, CDR2 YNFKEQ. This CDR3 is 15 amino acids long.

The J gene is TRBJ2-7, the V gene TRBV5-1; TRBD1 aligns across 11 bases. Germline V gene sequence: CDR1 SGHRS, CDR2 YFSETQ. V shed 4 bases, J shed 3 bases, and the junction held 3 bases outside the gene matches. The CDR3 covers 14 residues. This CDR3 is CASSGGQGGYEQYF. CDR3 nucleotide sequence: TGCGCCAGCAGCGGGGGACAGGGGGGCTACGAGCAGTACTTC.

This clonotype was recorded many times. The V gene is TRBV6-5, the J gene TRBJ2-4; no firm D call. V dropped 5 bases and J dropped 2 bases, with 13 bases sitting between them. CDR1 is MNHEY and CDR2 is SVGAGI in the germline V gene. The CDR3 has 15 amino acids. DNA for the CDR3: TGTGCCAGCAGTCCCCAGGTTCCATCCAAAAACATTCAGTACTTC. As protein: CASSPQVPSKNIQYF.

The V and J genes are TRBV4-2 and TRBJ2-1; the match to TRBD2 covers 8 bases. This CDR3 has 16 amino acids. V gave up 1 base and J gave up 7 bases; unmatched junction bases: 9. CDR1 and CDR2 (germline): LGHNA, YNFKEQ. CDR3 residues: CASSQAWSGSYNEQFF. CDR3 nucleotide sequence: TGTGCCAGCAGCCAAGCTTGGAGCGGGAGTTATAATGAGCAGTTCTTC.

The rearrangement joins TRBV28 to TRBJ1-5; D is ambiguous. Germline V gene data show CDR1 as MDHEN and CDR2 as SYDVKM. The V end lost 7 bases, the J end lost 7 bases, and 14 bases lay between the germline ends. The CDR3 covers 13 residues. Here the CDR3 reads CASICRLSQPQHF. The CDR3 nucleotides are TGTGCCAGCATCTGCAGATTAAGCCAGCCCCAGCATTTT. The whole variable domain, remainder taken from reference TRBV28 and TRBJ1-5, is DVKVTQSSRYLVKRTGEKVFLECVQDMDHENMFWYRQDPGLGLRLIYFSYDVKMKEKGDIPEGYSVSREKKERFSLILESASTNQTSMYLCASICRLSQPQHFGDGTRLSIL.

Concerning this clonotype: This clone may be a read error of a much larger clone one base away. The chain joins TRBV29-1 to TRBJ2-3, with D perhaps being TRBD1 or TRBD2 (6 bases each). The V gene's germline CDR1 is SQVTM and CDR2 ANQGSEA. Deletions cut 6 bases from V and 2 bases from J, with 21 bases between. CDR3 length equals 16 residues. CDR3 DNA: TGCAGCGTGTCCCCCGGGGGCTCGGGGCCCACAGATACGCAGTATTTT. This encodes CSVSPGGSGPTDTQYF.

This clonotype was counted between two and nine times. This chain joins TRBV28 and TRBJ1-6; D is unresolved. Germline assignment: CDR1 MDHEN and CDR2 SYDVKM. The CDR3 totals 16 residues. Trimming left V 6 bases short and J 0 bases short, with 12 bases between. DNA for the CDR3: TGTGCCAGCAGACAATTTAAGAGCTCCTATAATTCACCCCTCCACTTT. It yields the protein CASRQFKSSYNSPLHF.

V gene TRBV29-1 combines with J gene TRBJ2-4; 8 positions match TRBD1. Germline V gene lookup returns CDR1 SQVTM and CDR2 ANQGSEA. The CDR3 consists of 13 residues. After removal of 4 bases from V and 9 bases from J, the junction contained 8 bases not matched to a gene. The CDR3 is CSVGVDRESIQYF. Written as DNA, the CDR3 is TGCAGCGTTGGAGTGGACAGGGAAAGCATTCAGTACTTC.

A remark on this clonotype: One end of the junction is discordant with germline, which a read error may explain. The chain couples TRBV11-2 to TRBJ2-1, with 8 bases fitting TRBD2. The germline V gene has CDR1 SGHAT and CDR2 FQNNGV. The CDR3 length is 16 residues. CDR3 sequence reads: CTSSVRLREGYNEQFF. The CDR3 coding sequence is TGTACCAGCAGTGTTAGGCTACGGGAGGGCTACAATGAGCAGTTCTTC. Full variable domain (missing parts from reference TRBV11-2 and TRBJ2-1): EAGVAQSPRYKIIEKRQSVAFWCNPISGHATLYWYQQILGQGPKLLIQFQNNGVVDDSQLPKDRFSAERLKGVDSTLKIQPAKLEDSAVYLCTSSVRLREGYNEQFFGPGTRLTVL.

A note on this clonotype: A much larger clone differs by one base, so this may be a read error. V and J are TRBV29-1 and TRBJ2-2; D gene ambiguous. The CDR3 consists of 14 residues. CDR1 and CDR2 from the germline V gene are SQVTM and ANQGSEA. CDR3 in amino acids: CSVSSTANTEELFF. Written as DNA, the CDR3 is TGCAGCGTTTCATCTACGGCGAACACCGAGGAGCTGTTTTTT.

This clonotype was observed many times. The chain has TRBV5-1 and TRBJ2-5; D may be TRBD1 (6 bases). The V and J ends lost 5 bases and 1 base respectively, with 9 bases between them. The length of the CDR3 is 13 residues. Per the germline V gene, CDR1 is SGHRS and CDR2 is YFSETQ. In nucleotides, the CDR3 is TGCGCCAGCAGGGGGGCACTCCAAGAGACCCAGTACTTC. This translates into CASRGALQETQYF.

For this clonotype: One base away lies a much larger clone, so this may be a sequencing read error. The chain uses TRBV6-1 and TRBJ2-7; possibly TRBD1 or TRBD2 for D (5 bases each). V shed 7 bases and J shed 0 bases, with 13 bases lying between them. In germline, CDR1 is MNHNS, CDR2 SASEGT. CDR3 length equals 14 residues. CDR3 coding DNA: TGTGCCAGCACTCACCGGGACGTCTCCTACGAGCAGTACTTC. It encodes CASTHRDVSYEQYF.